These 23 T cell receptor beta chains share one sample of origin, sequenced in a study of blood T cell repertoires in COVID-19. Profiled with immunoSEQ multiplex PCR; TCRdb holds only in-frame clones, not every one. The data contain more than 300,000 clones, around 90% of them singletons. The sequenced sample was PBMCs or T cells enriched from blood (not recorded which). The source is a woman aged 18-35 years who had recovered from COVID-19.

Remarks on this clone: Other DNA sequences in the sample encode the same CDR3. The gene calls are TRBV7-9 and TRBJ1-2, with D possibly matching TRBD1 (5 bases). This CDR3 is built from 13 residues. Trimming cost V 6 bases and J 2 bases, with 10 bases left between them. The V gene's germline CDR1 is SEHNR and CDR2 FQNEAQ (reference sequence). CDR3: CASSLTVNYGYTF. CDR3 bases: TGTGCCAGCAGTTTGACAGTGAACTATGGCTACACCTTC. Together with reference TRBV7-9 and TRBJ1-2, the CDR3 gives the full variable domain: DTGVSQNPRHKITKRGQNVTFRCDPISEHNRLYWYRQTLGQGPEFLTYFQNEAQLEKSRLLSDRFSAERPKGSFSTLEIQRTEQGDSAMYLCASSLTVNYGYTFGSGTRLTVV.

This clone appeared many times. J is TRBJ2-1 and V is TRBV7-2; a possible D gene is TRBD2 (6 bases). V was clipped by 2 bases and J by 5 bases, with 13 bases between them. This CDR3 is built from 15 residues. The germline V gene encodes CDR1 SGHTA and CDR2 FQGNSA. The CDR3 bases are TGTGCCAGCAGCTTATCTGGCGGGATACACAATGAGCAGTTCTTC. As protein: CASSLSGGIHNEQFF.

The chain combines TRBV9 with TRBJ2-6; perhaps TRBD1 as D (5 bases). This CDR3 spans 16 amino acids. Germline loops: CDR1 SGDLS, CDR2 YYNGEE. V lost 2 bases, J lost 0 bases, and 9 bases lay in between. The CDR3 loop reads CASSVRASSGANVLTF. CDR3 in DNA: TGTGCCAGCAGCGTCAGGGCGAGCTCTGGGGCCAACGTCCTGACTTTC. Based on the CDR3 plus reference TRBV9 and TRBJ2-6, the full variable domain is DSGVTQTPKHLITATGQRVTLRCSPRSGDLSVYWYQQSLDQGLQFLIQYYNGEERAKGNILERFSAQQFPDLHSELNLSSLELGDSALYFCASSVRASSGANVLTFGAGSRLTVL.

CDR3 amino acids: CASSQESSTEAFF. CDR3 coding DNA: TGTGCCAGCAGCCAAGAGTCGTCCACTGAAGCTTTCTTT. The chain recombines TRBV3-1 (or the pseudogene TRBV3-2) with TRBJ1-1, with unresolved D. V lost 0 bases to trimming and J lost 4 bases, with 6 bases between them. Germline CDR1 and CDR2: LGHDT and YNNKEL (reference sequence). The CDR3 runs 13 residues.

The CDR3, as DNA: TGTGCCAGTATCTACAGCGGGGGATACACCGGGGAGCTGTTTTTT. Amino acids: CASIYSGGYTGELFF. The chain uses TRBV19 and TRBJ2-2; 8 nucleotides align to TRBD2. CDR1 and CDR2 from the germline V gene are LNHDA and SQIVND (reference sequence). The J segment lost 3 bases and the V segment lost 7 bases, leaving 7 bases of the junction unmatched. The CDR3 covers 15 residues.

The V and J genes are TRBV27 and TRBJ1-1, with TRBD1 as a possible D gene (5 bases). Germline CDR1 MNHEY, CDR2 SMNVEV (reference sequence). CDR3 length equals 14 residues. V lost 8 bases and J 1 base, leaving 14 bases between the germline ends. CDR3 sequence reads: CASGGDPRNTEAFF. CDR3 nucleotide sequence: TGTGCCAGCGGGGGGGATCCCCGGAACACTGAAGCTTTCTTT.

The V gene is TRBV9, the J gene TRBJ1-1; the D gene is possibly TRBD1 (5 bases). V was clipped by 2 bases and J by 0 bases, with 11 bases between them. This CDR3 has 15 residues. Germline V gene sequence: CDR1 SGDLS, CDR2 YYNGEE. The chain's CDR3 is CASSVSGYLNTEAFF. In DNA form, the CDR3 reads TGTGCCAGCAGCGTTTCAGGGTATCTGAACACTGAAGCTTTCTTT.

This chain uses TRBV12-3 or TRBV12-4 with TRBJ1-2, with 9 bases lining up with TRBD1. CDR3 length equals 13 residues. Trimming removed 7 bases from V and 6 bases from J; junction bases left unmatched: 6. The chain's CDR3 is CASKIGTGHGYTF. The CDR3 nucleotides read TGTGCCAGCAAAATAGGGACAGGGCATGGCTACACCTTC.

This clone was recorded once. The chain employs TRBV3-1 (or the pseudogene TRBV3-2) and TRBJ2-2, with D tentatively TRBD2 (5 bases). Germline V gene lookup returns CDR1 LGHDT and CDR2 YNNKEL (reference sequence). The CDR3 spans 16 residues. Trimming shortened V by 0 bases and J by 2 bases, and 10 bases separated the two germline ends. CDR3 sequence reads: CASSQDLLANTGELFF. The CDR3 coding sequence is TGTGCCAGCAGCCAAGATCTGCTAGCCAACACCGGGGAGCTGTTTTTT.

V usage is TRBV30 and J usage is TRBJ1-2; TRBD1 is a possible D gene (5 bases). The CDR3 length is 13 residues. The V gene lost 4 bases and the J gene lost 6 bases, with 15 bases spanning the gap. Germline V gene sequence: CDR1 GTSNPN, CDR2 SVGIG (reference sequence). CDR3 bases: TGTGCCTGGATATCAACAGGTAGAAATGGCTACACCTTC. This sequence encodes CAWISTGRNGYTF.

The chain's CDR3 is CASSFTDRRRYEQYF. In nucleotides, the CDR3 is TGTGCCAGCAGTTTCACTGACAGGCGGAGGTACGAGCAGTACTTC. The V gene is TRBV28, the J gene TRBJ2-7; a weak D match, TRBD1 (6 bases). Germline lookup yields CDR1 MDHEN and CDR2 SYDVKM. This CDR3 has 15 amino acids. The V end lost 3 bases, the J end lost 4 bases, and 16 bases lay between the germline ends.

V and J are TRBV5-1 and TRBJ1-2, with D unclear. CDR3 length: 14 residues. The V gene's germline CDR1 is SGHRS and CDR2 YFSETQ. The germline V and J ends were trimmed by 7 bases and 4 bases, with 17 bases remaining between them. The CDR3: CASSKSPGGYGYTF. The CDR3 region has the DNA TGCGCCAGCTCCAAGAGCCCCGGAGGCTATGGCTACACCTTC.

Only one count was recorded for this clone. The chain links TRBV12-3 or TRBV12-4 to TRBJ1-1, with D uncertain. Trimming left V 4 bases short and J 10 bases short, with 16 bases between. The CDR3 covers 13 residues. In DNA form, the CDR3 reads TGTGCCAGCAGTTCCCTCCAACCTGGCGGAGCTTTCTTT. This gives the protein CASSSLQPGGAFF.

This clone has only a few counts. The CDR3 nucleotides read TGTGCCAGCAGTGACGGACAGGGGTTCGCCTATGGCTACACCTTC. Translating it yields CASSDGQGFAYGYTF. The chain recombines TRBV6-1 with TRBJ1-2; 9 positions agree with TRBD1. With 3 bases clipped from V and 4 bases from J, the junction kept 6 bases outside the gene matches. Germline-derived CDR1 and CDR2 are MNHNS and SASEGT. The CDR3 spans 15 residues.

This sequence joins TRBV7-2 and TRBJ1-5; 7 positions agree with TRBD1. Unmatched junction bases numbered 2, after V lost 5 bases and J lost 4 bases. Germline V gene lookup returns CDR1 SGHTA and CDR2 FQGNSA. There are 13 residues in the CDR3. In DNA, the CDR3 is TGTGCCAGCAGCATGGGACAGAATCAGCCCCAGCATTTT. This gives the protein CASSMGQNQPQHF.

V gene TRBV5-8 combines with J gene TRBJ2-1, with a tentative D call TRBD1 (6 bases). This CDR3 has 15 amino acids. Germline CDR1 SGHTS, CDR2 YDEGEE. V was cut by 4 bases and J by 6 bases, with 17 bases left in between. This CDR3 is CASSPGHSDSNEQFF. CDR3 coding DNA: TGTGCCAGCAGCCCGGGACACTCAGACTCCAATGAGCAGTTCTTC.

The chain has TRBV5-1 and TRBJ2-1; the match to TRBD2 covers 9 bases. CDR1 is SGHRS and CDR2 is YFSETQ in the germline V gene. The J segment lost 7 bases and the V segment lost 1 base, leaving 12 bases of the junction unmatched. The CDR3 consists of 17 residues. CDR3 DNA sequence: TGCGCCAGCAGCTTGCCTAGCGGGGTTGCCAGGGGGAATGAGCAGTTCTTC. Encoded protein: CASSLPSGVARGNEQFF. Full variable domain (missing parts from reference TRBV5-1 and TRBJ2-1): KAGVTQTPRYLIKTRGQQVTLSCSPISGHRSVSWYQQTPGQGLQFLFEYFSETQRNKGNFPGRFSGRQFSNSRSEMNVSTLELGDSALYLCASSLPSGVARGNEQFFGPGTRLTVL.

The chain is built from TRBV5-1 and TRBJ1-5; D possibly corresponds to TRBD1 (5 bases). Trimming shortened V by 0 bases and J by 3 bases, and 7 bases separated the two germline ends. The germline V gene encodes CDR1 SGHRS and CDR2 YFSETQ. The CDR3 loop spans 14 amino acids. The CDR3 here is CASSLEGINQPQHF. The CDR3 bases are TGCGCCAGCAGCTTGGAGGGGATCAATCAGCCCCAGCATTTT. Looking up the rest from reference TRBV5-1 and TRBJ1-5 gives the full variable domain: KAGVTQTPRYLIKTRGQQVTLSCSPISGHRSVSWYQQTPGQGLQFLFEYFSETQRNKGNFPGRFSGRQFSNSRSEMNVSTLELGDSALYLCASSLEGINQPQHFGDGTRLSIL.

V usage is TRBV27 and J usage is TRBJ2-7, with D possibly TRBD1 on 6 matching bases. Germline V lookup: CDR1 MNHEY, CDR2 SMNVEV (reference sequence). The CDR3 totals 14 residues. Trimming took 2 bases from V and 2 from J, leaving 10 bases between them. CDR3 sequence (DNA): TGTGCCAGCAGTTTAAGTTACAGGGCCTACGAGCAGTACTTC. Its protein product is CASSLSYRAYEQYF.

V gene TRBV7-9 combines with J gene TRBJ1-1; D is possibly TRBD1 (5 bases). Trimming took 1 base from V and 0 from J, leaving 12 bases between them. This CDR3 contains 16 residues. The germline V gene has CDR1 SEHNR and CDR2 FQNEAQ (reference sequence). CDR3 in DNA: TGTGCCAGCAGCTTAGAGGGGCTGGCACTGAACACTGAAGCTTTCTTT. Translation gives CASSLEGLALNTEAFF. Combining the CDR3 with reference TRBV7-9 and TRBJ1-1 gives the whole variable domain DTGVSQNPRHKITKRGQNVTFRCDPISEHNRLYWYRQTLGQGPEFLTYFQNEAQLEKSRLLSDRFSAERPKGSFSTLEIQRTEQGDSAMYLCASSLEGLALNTEAFFGQGTRLTVV.

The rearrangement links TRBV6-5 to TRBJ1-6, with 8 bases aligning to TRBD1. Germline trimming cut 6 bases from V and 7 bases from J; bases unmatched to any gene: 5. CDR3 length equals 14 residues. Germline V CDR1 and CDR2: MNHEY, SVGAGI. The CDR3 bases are TGTGCCAGCAGGAAGACAGGGGAGAATTCACCCCTCCACTTT. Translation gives CASRKTGENSPLHF.

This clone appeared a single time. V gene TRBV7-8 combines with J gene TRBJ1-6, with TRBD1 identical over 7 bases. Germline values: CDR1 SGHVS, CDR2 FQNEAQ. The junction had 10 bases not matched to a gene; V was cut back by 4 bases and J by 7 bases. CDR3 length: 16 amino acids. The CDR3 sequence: CASSSYEGAVNSPLHF. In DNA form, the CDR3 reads TGTGCCAGCAGCTCTTACGAGGGGGCAGTAAATTCACCCCTCCACTTT.

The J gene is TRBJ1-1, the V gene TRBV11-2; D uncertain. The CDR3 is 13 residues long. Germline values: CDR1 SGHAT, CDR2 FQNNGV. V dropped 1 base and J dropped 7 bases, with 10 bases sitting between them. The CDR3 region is CASSLVGRLEAFF. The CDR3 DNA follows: TGTGCCAGCAGCTTAGTGGGCCGTCTTGAAGCTTTCTTT.